What follows is one TCR beta chain and its context. As yet, its antigen is unknown. As part of sample collection, lesional scalp punch biopsies and peripheral blood were taken from alopecia areata patients. The data stem from a study of CD8+ T cells in alopecia areata. Findings of the study overall: Affected lesional scalp, above all in alopecia totalis/universalis, was more clonal than normal scalp.

The germline gives CDR1 SEHNR, CDR2 FQNEAQ (reference sequence). Trimming cost V 4 bases and J 1 base; bases outside gene matches: 8. The CDR3 contains 16 residues. Sequencing used cDNA as its template, made by extracting RNA and reverse transcribing it. Here immunoSEQ multiplex PCR was the method, and the copy in TCRdb shows in-frame clones only, minus some. The sample shows 120,000 to 150,000 clones, over 80% of them seen only once. The specimen was CD8+ T cells sorted from blood, collected at week 0. This TCR came from a human donor with alopecia areata. The chain uses TRBV7-9 and TRBJ2-5, with 8 bases identical to TRBD1. CDR3 protein: CASSSSGQEAQETQYF. The CDR3 nucleotides are TGTGCCAGCAGCTCATCGGGACAGGAGGCCCAAGAGACCCAGTACTTC.